This paragraph reports one T cell receptor (beta chain). As yet, its antigen is unknown. Germline trimming cut 2 bases from V and 13 bases from J; bases unmatched to any gene: 8. The length of the CDR3 is 13 residues. Per the germline V gene, CDR1 is KGHSY and CDR2 is FQNENV. The data stem from a study of identifying expanded T cells in peripheral blood. Study-level results: Clone count variance between roughly two-week samples rose with total template count.

Clones were sequenced by immunoSEQ multiplex PCR, and TCRdb holds only the in-frame ones, with some missing. The table shows 100,000 to 150,000 clones, with 70% to 90% occurring only once. Sequencing was done on a sample of blood. The clonotype comes from a person aged 18 to 75 in good health. The chain has TRBV16 and TRBJ1-1, with TRBD1 matching 9 bases. Here the CDR3 DNA reads TGTGCCAGCAGCCAAGGGTCCGAGACAGGGGGTTTCTTT. It codes for CASSQGSETGGFF.